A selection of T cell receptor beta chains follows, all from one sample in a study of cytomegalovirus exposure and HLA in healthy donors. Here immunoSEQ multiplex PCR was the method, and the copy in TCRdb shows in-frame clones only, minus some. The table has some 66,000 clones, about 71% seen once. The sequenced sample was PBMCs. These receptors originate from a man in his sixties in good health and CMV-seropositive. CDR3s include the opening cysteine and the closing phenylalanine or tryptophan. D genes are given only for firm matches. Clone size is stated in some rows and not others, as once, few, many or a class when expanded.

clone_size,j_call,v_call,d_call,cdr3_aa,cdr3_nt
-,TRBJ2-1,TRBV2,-,CASFQADSYNEQFF,TGTGCCAGCTTTCAAGCGGACTCCTACAATGAGCAGTTCTTC
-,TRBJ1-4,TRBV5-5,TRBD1,CASSPPTGAREKLFF,TGTGCCAGCAGCCCCCCCACAGGGGCTCGGGAAAAACTGTTTTTT
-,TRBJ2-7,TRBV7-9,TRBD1,CSSSFNGQGVAYEQYF,TGTTCCAGCAGCTTTAACGGGCAGGGGGTCGCCTACGAGCAGTACTTC
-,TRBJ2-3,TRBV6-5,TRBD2,CASNHPHGGGTQYF,TGTGCCAGCAACCACCCACATGGGGGGGGAACGCAGTATTTT
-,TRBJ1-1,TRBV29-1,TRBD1,CSVVRRQGTEAFF,TGCAGCGTTGTAAGGCGACAGGGCACTGAAGCTTTCTTT
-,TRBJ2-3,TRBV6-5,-,CASSDSVSTDTQYF,TGTGCCAGCAGCGACTCCGTTAGCACAGATACGCAGTATTTT
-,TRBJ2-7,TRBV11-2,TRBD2,CASSLAPRWEGWNEQYF,TGTGCCAGCAGCTTAGCCCCCCGGTGGGAGGGATGGAACGAGCAGTACTTC
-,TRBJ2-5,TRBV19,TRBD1,CASSMGQGGQTQYF,TGTGCCAGTAGTATGGGACAGGGAGGTCAGACCCAGTACTTC
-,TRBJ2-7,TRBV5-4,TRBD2,CASSLGTSVTYEQYF,TGTGCCAGCAGCTTGGGGACTAGCGTAACCTACGAGCAGTACTTC
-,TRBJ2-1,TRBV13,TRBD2,CASSSGTRVLNEQFF,TGTGCCAGCAGCTCCGGGACTAGGGTTCTGAATGAGCAGTTCTTC
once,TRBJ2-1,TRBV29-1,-,CSVEKEANNEQFF,TGCAGCGTTGAAAAGGAGGCAAACAATGAGCAGTTCTTC
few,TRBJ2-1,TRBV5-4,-,CASNPSGPTIGGEQFF,TGTGCCAGCAACCCTTCCGGGCCTACAATCGGGGGTGAGCAGTTCTTC
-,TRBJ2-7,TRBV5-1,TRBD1,CASRKEGTGAAWEQYF,TGCGCCAGCAGGAAAGAGGGGACAGGGGCGGCCTGGGAGCAGTACTTC
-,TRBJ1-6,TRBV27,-,CASTGGPTATGSPLHF,TGTGCCAGCACCGGAGGGCCCACTGCGACCGGTTCACCCCTCCACTTT
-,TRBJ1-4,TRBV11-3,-,CASSPGDSNEKLFF,TGTGCCAGCAGCCCGGGCGACAGTAATGAAAAACTGTTTTTT
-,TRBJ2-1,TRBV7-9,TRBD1,CASKKQGSSYNEQFF,TGTGCCAGCAAAAAACAGGGGAGCTCCTACAATGAGCAGTTCTTC
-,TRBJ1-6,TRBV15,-,CATSRDGPRGSPLHF,TGTGCCACCAGCAGAGATGGACCTAGGGGTTCACCCCTCCACTTT
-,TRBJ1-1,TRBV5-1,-,CASSLGAGENTEAFF,TGCGCCAGCAGCTTGGGGGCAGGGGAGAACACTGAAGCTTTCTTT
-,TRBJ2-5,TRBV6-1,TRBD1,CASSEILGGTGWQETQYF,TGTGCCAGCAGTGAAATCCTCGGGGGGACAGGGTGGCAAGAGACCCAGTACTTC
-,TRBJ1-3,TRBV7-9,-,CASSLGRSLAGNTIYF,TGTGCCAGCAGCTTAGGGAGATCTCTAGCTGGAAACACCATATATTTT
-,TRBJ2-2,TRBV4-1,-,CASSPGAMPGLFF,TGCGCCAGCAGCCCTGGGGCCATGCCGGGGCTGTTTTTT
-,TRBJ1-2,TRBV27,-,CASSTGLEGYTF,TGTGCCAGCAGCACTGGGCTCGAGGGCTACACCTTC
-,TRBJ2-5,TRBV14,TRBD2,CASSPLAGGQETQYF,TGTGCCAGCAGCCCCCTAGCGGGGGGACAAGAGACCCAGTACTTC
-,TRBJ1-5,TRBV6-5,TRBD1,CASTPGGQGNQPQHF,TGTGCCAGCACCCCTGGGGGACAGGGCAATCAGCCCCAGCATTTT
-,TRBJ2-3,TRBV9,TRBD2,CASSSGGLEEDTQYF,TGTGCCAGCAGCAGCGGGGGGCTGGAGGAAGATACGCAGTATTTT